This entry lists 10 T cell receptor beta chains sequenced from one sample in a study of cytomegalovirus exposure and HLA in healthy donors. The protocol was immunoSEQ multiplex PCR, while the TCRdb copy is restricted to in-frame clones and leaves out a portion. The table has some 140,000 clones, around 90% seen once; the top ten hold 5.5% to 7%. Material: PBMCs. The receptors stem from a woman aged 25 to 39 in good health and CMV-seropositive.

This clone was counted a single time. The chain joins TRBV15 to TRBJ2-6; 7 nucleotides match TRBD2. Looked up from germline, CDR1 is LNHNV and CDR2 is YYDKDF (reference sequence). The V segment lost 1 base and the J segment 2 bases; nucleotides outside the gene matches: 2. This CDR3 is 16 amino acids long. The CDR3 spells CATSRGGGAGANVLTF. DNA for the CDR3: TGTGCCACCAGCAGAGGGGGGGGTGCTGGGGCCAACGTCCTGACTTTC. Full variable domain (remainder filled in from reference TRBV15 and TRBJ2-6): DAMVIQNPRYQVTQFGKPVTLSCSQTLNHNVMYWYQQKSSQAPKLLFHYYDKDFNNEADTPDNFQSRRPNTSFCFLDIRSPGLGDTAMYLCATSRGGGAGANVLTFGAGSRLTVL.

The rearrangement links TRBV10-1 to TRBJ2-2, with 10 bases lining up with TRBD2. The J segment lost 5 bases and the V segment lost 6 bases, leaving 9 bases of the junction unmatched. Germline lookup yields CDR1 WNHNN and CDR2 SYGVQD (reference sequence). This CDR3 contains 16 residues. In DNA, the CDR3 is TGCGCCAGCAGCCCAAGACTAGCGGGTGGGACCGGGGAGCTGTTTTTT. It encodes CASSPRLAGGTGELFF.

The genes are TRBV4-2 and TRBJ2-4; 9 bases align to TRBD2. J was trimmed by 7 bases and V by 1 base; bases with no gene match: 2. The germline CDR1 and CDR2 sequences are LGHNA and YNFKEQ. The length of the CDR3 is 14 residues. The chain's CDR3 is CASSQALAGNIQYF. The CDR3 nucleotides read TGTGCCAGCAGCCAAGCCCTAGCGGGGAACATTCAGTACTTC.

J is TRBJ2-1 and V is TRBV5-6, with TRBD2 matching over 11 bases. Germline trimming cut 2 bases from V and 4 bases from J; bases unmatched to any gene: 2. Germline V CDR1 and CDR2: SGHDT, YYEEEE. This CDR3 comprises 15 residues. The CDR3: CASSLVAGGYNEQFF. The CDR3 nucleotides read TGTGCCAGCAGCTTAGTAGCGGGGGGGTACAATGAGCAGTTCTTC.

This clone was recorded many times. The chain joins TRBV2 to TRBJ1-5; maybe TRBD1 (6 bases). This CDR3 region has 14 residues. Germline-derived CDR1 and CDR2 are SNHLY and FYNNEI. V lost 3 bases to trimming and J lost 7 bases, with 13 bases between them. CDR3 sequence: CASSEQGPRQPQHF. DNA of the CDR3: TGTGCCAGCAGTGAGCAGGGGCCTAGACAGCCCCAGCATTTT.

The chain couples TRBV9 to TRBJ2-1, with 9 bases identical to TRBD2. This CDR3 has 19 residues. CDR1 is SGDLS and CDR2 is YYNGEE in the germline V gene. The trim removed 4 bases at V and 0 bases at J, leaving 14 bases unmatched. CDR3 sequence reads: CASSSPRGSGGSSYNEQFF. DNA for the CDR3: TGTGCCAGCAGCTCCCCACGCGGTAGCGGGGGCAGCTCCTACAATGAGCAGTTCTTC.

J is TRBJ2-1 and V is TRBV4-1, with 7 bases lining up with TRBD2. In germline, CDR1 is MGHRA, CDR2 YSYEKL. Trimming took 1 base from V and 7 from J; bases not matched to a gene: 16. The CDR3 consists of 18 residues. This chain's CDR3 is CASSQATALAGVKNEQFF. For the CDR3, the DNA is TGCGCCAGCAGCCAAGCGACTGCCCTGGCGGGAGTAAAGAATGAGCAGTTCTTC.

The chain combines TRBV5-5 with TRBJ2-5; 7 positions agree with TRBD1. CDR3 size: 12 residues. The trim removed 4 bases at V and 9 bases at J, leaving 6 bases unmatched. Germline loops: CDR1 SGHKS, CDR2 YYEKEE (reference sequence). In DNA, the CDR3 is TGTGCCAGCAGCCTGACAGGGATGGCCCAGTACTTC. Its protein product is CASSLTGMAQYF.

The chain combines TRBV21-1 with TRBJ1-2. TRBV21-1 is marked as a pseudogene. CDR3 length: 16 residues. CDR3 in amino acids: CASSKGARAEDYGYTF. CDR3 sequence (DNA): TGTGCCAGCAGCAAAGGAGCCCGAGCAGAGGACTATGGCTACACCTTC.

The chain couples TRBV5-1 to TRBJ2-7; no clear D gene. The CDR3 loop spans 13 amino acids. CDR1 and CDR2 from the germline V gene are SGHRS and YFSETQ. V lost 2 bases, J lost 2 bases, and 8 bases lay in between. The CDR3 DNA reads TGCGCCAGCAGCTTTGCGGCTCCCTACGAGCAGTACTTC. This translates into CASSFAAPYEQYF. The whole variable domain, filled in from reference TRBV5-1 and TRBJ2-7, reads KAGVTQTPRYLIKTRGQQVTLSCSPISGHRSVSWYQQTPGQGLQFLFEYFSETQRNKGNFPGRFSGRQFSNSRSEMNVSTLELGDSALYLCASSFAAPYEQYFGPGTRLTVT.